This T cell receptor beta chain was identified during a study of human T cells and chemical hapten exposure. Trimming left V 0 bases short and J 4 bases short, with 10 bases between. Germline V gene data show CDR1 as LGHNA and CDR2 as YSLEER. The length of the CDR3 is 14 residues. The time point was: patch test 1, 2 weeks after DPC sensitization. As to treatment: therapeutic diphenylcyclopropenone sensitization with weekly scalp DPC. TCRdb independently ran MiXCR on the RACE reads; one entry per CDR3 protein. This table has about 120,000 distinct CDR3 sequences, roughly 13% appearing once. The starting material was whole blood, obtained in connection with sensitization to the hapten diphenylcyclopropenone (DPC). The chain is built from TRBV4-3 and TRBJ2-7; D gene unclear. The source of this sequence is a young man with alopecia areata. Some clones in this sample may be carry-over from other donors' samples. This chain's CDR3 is CASSQDRFGYEQYF. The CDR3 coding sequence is TGCGCCAGCAGCCAAGATCGATTCGGTTACGAGCAGTACTTC.